This T cell receptor beta chain was sequenced in a study of blood T cell repertoires in COVID-19. Overall study context: The United States, Italy and Spain supplied acute and convalescent COVID-19 samples. Nucleic acid was either cDNA or gDNA, and it came from T cells, B-cell-depleted T cells, or PBMCs.

One Seattle source followed patients from active infection through their disease course. Study processing details: From reference gene primer amplification, estimates of nucleated cell counts were derived. Clones were read by immunoSEQ multiplex PCR, and TCRdb kept only the in-frame ones, dropping some. That table furnishes V, J and clone size, whereas the DNA furnished D and trimming. The repertoire holds about 170,000 clones, with approximately 81% as singletons. The specimen was peripheral blood. This sequence originates from a woman aged 70-85 years with COVID-19, enrolled during active disease.

CDR3 region: CASIASAGGSYNEQFF. The CDR3 nucleotides are TGTGCCAGCATTGCGTCGGCGGGGGGCTCCTACAATGAGCAGTTCTTC. This rearrangement joins TRBV28 to TRBJ2-1; 8 bases match TRBD2. The CDR3 contains 16 residues. The V gene end was trimmed by 7 bases and the J gene end by 0 bases; junction bases not matched to a gene: 8. In germline, CDR1 is MDHEN, CDR2 SYDVKM.